This is a list of T cell receptor beta chains from one sample in a study of cytomegalovirus exposure and HLA in healthy donors. Data came from immunoSEQ multiplex PCR; TCRdb stores just in-frame clones and leaves some out. In the table there are roughly 60,000 clones, 85% to 95% of which are singletons. The material sequenced was PBMCs. The receptors were gathered from a woman aged 18-30 years in good health and CMV-seropositive. The CDR3 runs from the conserved cysteine through the conserved F or W. D genes are given only for firm matches. Clone size is stated in some rows and not others, as once, few, many or a class when expanded.

J: TRBJ2-1; size: once; V: TRBV18; D: TRBD1; DNA: TGTGCCAGCTCACCGACCGGGACAGGGCACAATGAGCAGTTCTTC; CDR3: CASSPTGTGHNEQFF
J: TRBJ2-2; size: once; V: TRBV19; D: -; DNA: TGTGCCAGTAGTATGAGGGCGGGCACCGGGGAGCTGTTTTTT; CDR3: CASSMRAGTGELFF
J: TRBJ2-5; size: -; V: TRBV11-2; D: -; DNA: TGTGCCAGCAGCTTAGGCAGAATGATGGAGACCCAGTACTTC; CDR3: CASSLGRMMETQYF
J: TRBJ2-3; size: -; V: TRBV2; D: -; DNA: TGTGCCAGCAGGAGAGCGGCTAGCACAGATACGCAGTATTTT; CDR3: CASRRAASTDTQYF
J: TRBJ1-2; size: -; V: TRBV7-3; D: -; DNA: TGTGCCAGCAGCCGGGGAGCAGATAACTATGGCTACACCTTC; CDR3: CASSRGADNYGYTF
J: TRBJ1-2; size: -; V: TRBV28; D: -; DNA: TGTGCCAGCAGTTTGGGAGGACGGAAGGCTAACTATGGCTACACCTTC; CDR3: CASSLGGRKANYGYTF
J: TRBJ2-2; size: many; V: TRBV19; D: -; DNA: TGTGCCAGTAGTATATCAGGGGCGAACACCGGGGAGCTGTTTTTT; CDR3: CASSISGANTGELFF
J: TRBJ1-1; size: -; V: TRBV7-9; D: -; DNA: TGTGCCAGCAGCCTGGGGGGTGCCGAAGCTTTCTTT; CDR3: CASSLGGAEAFF
J: TRBJ1-6; size: -; V: TRBV5-6; D: -; DNA: TGTGCCAGCAGCTTGAAGATAAAACAGGGCGATTCACCCCTCCACTTT; CDR3: CASSLKIKQGDSPLHF
J: TRBJ1-2; size: -; V: TRBV13; D: TRBD1; DNA: TGTGCCAGCAGCTTCTTTAGCGGGACAGGGGGCGCCCCTTATGGCTACACCTTC; CDR3: CASSFFSGTGGAPYGYTF
J: TRBJ1-1; size: -; V: TRBV13; D: -; DNA: TGTGCCAGCAGCTTAGGTGCGGCTTTCTTT; CDR3: CASSLGAAFF
J: TRBJ2-5; size: once; V: TRBV5-4; D: -; DNA: TGTGCCAGCAGGAGGCGGAACCAAGAGACCCAGTACTTC; CDR3: CASRRRNQETQYF
J: TRBJ2-1; size: -; V: TRBV9; D: TRBD2; DNA: TGTGCCAGCAGCGAGGGGGGAGGGCTAGCGGGCCCAAGCTCCTACAATGAGCAGTTCTTC; CDR3: CASSEGGGLAGPSSYNEQFF
J: TRBJ2-1; size: -; V: TRBV7-6; D: TRBD2; DNA: TGTGCCAGCAGCGCCCGGGGGGGAGGTGGAGATGAGCAGTTCTTC; CDR3: CASSARGGGGDEQFF
J: TRBJ1-1; size: -; V: TRBV7-3; D: -; DNA: TGTGCCAGCAGCCAGGACAGGAACACTGAAGCTTTCTTT; CDR3: CASSQDRNTEAFF
J: TRBJ1-6; size: -; V: TRBV27; D: -; DNA: TGTGCCAGCAGTTTATCGGGCAGGTCACCCCTCCACTTT; CDR3: CASSLSGRSPLHF
J: TRBJ2-6; size: -; V: TRBV5-1; D: -; DNA: TGCGCCAGCAGCTTTGTTAGTACGGGCTCTGGGGCCAACGTCCTGACTTTC; CDR3: CASSFVSTGSGANVLTF
J: TRBJ1-2; size: -; V: TRBV14; D: -; DNA: TGTGCCAGCAGCCAAGATCCAGGATATGGCTACACCTTC; CDR3: CASSQDPGYGYTF
J: TRBJ2-5; size: -; V: TRBV7-9; D: -; DNA: TGTGCCAGCAGCTTAGTACAGCCGCGAGAGACCCAGTACTTC; CDR3: CASSLVQPRETQYF
J: TRBJ2-7; size: once; V: TRBV19; D: -; DNA: TGTGCCAGTAGTATAGACGGGGATCAGGAGTACGAGCAGTACTTC; CDR3: CASSIDGDQEYEQYF
J: TRBJ1-5; size: -; V: TRBV30; D: -; DNA: TGTGCCTGGAGTGTACTGGGGGGTGCAAGAGTCCTTGGCAATCAGCCCCAGCATTTT; CDR3: CAWSVLGGARVLGNQPQHF
J: TRBJ1-1; size: -; V: TRBV13; D: -; DNA: TGTGCCAGCAAACCCAACGGGGGGATTGGAGCTTTCTTT; CDR3: CASKPNGGIGAFF
J: TRBJ2-1; size: -; V: TRBV11-3; D: -; DNA: TGTGCCAGCAGCGCAGGGGCTGCTTACAATGAGCAGTTCTTC; CDR3: CASSAGAAYNEQFF
J: TRBJ2-5; size: -; V: TRBV10-3; D: TRBD2; DNA: TGTGCCATCAGTGAGTCTGCCGGGACTAGTTTTCAGACCCAGTACTTC; CDR3: CAISESAGTSFQTQYF
J: TRBJ2-1; size: -; V: TRBV6-5; D: TRBD2; DNA: TGTGCCAGCAGAGTGACCGGGACTAGTAGAGAGCAGTTCTTC; CDR3: CASRVTGTSREQFF
J: TRBJ2-5; size: -; V: TRBV6-5; D: -; DNA: TGTGCCAGCGGGAGGGGGGTATCAGAGACCCAGTACTTC; CDR3: CASGRGVSETQYF
J: TRBJ1-1; size: -; V: TRBV6-6; D: TRBD1; DNA: TGTGCCAGCAGTTACCCAACACAGGGGGTGGACACTGAAGCTTTCTTT; CDR3: CASSYPTQGVDTEAFF
J: TRBJ1-5; size: -; V: TRBV27; D: -; DNA: TGTGCCAGCAGTTTACCAGGGAAAGGTCAGCCCCAGCATTTT; CDR3: CASSLPGKGQPQHF
J: TRBJ1-2; size: -; V: TRBV7-2; D: -; DNA: TGTGCCAGCAGCTTAGCCCGGTGGGGCTACACCTTC; CDR3: CASSLARWGYTF
J: TRBJ1-2; size: -; V: TRBV7-8; D: TRBD1; DNA: TGTGCCAGCAGCAACCCCGACAGGGGGTATGGCTATGGCTACACCTTC; CDR3: CASSNPDRGYGYGYTF
J: TRBJ1-4; size: -; V: TRBV7-6; D: -; DNA: TGTGCCAGCAGCTTAGGTCCGCTAAATGAAAAACTGTTTTTT; CDR3: CASSLGPLNEKLFF
J: TRBJ1-2; size: -; V: TRBV19; D: TRBD1; DNA: TGTGCCAGCGATTCTAAAACCAGGGGGCAGGGCTACACCTTC; CDR3: CASDSKTRGQGYTF
J: TRBJ1-6; size: -; V: TRBV2; D: -; DNA: TGTGCCAGCCAGGATGACTATAATTCACCCCTCCACTTT; CDR3: CASQDDYNSPLHF
J: TRBJ1-2; size: once; V: TRBV6-1; D: -; DNA: TGTGCCAGCAGCGAAGTACAGGGTGACTATGGCTACACCTTC; CDR3: CASSEVQGDYGYTF
J: TRBJ2-1; size: -; V: TRBV15; D: -; DNA: TGTGCCACCAGCAGAGATTTCTCGGGGCGGGATGGGCAGTTCTTC; CDR3: CATSRDFSGRDGQFF
J: TRBJ1-1; size: -; V: TRBV4-3; D: TRBD1; DNA: TGCGCCAGCAGCCAAGATTCATGGCGGGACAGGGCCGAAGCTTTCTTT; CDR3: CASSQDSWRDRAEAFF
J: TRBJ1-2; size: -; V: TRBV28; D: -; DNA: TGTGCCAGCAGACATGGAGTGTCGGGCTACACCTTC; CDR3: CASRHGVSGYTF